This passage covers 30 T cell receptor beta chains from one sample sequenced in a study of shared clonotypes between healthy human individuals. The protocol was immunoSEQ multiplex PCR, while the TCRdb copy is restricted to in-frame clones and leaves out a portion. The data contain some 2.4 million clones, 93% of them seen just once; the ten biggest clones take up about 0.38%. Input material: naive CD4+ T cells from PBMCs. Noted subset: CD45RA+ positively selected. Source of these receptors: a man between 18 and 35 years old in good health. Some clones in this sample may be carry-over from other donors' samples.

V usage is TRBV19 and J usage is TRBJ1-2, with 7 bases aligning to TRBD1. The CDR3 is 13 residues long. The germline CDR1 and CDR2 sequences are LNHDA and SQIVND (reference sequence). Trimming cost V 5 bases and J 6 bases; bases outside gene matches: 6. DNA for the CDR3: TGTGCCAGTAGTCCGGGACAGATTCATGGCTACACCTTC. Its translation: CASSPGQIHGYTF. The full variable domain, rest sourced from reference TRBV19 and TRBJ1-2, is DGGITQSPKYLFRKEGQNVTLSCEQNLNHDAMYWYRQDPGQGLRLIYYSQIVNDFQKGDIAEGYSVSREKKESFPLTVTSAQKNPTAFYLCASSPGQIHGYTFGSGTRLTVV.

The CDR3 loop reads CASRGQGGDTGELFF. CDR3 nucleotide sequence: TGTGCCAGCAGAGGACAGGGAGGGGACACCGGGGAGCTGTTTTTT. The rearrangement uses TRBV25-1 and TRBJ2-2; D is possibly TRBD1 (8 bases). Looked up from germline, CDR1 is MGHDK and CDR2 is SYGVNS. Trimming took 6 bases from V and 3 from J, leaving 14 bases between them. This CDR3 is built from 15 residues.

The CDR3 is CASSQDVRGGWDDEQYF. Written as DNA, the CDR3 is TGCGCCAGCAGCCAAGACGTAAGAGGGGGTTGGGATGACGAGCAGTACTTC. The chain is built from TRBV4-1 and TRBJ2-7; D is perhaps TRBD1 (6 bases). The CDR3 is 17 amino acids. Germline V gene lookup returns CDR1 MGHRA and CDR2 YSYEKL. V was pared by 0 bases and J by 5 bases, with 20 bases between.

The J gene is TRBJ2-7, the V gene TRBV2, with 8 bases fitting TRBD2. The CDR3 has 13 amino acids. Losses at the gene ends were 6 bases for V and 5 bases for J; bases not matched to a gene: 6. CDR1 is SNHLY and CDR2 is FYNNEI in the germline V gene. The CDR3 region is CASRRTSRDEQYF. CDR3 DNA: TGTGCCAGCAGAAGGACTAGCCGCGACGAGCAGTACTTC.

This clone occurred once. The chain has TRBV11-2 and TRBJ1-2, with D perhaps matching TRBD1 (5 bases). Per the germline V gene, CDR1 is SGHAT and CDR2 is FQNNGV. This CDR3 has 13 amino acids. Between the trimmed V and J ends, which lost 1 base and 8 bases, there was a span of 11 bases. CDR3 DNA: TGTGCCAGCAGCTTAGTTGGGGCAGGGGGCTACACCTTC. This encodes CASSLVGAGGYTF.

The CDR3 DNA reads as TGTGCCAGCAGCTTGACCGGGACATATCAGCACCATGAGCAGTTCTTC. Protein product: CASSLTGTYQHHEQFF. V is TRBV7-3 and J is TRBJ2-1; perhaps TRBD1 as D (6 bases). The CDR3 contains 16 residues. Germline V gene data show CDR1 as SGHTA and CDR2 as FQGTGA. Trimming took 3 bases from V and 8 from J, leaving 20 bases between them. Combining the CDR3 with reference TRBV7-3 and TRBJ2-1 gives the whole variable domain GAGVSQTPSNKVTEKGKYVELRCDPISGHTALYWYRQSLGQGPEFLIYFQGTGAADDSGLPNDRFFAVRPEGSVSTLKIQRTERGDSAVYLCASSLTGTYQHHEQFFGPGTRLTVL.

The chain has TRBV7-3 and TRBJ1-2; 7 nucleotides match TRBD1. The CDR3 loop spans 13 amino acids. Trimming took 3 bases from V and 8 from J; bases not matched to a gene: 6. Germline values: CDR1 SGHTA, CDR2 FQGTGA. This CDR3 reads CASSLEGGWGYTF. DNA for the CDR3: TGTGCCAGCAGCTTGGAAGGGGGCTGGGGCTACACCTTC. Drawing the rest from reference TRBV7-3 and TRBJ1-2, the complete variable domain is GAGVSQTPSNKVTEKGKYVELRCDPISGHTALYWYRQSLGQGPEFLIYFQGTGAADDSGLPNDRFFAVRPEGSVSTLKIQRTERGDSAVYLCASSLEGGWGYTFGSGTRLTVV.

The V gene is TRBV29-1, the J gene TRBJ1-1, with D perhaps matching TRBD1 (6 bases). This CDR3 comprises 12 residues. Germline CDR1 and CDR2: SQVTM and ANQGSEA. V lost 4 bases and J lost 12, with 18 bases in between. The CDR3 DNA reads as TGCAGCGTTGTCGTTGGGGGGCGCATATCTTTCTTT. Translation: CSVVVGGRISFF.

The chain links TRBV10-3 to TRBJ2-1; 13 bases agree with TRBD2. V lost 4 bases and J lost 3; bases outside the gene matches: 6. The CDR3 loop spans 17 amino acids. Germline CDR1 is ENHRY and CDR2 is SYGVKD. CDR3 nucleotide sequence: TGTGCCATCAGTGGGGGACTAGCGGGAAGGTTCTACAATGAGCAGTTCTTC. It is translated as CAISGGLAGRFYNEQFF.

The CDR3 loop reads CASSIIGGGAQPQHF. The CDR3 nucleotides are TGTGCCAGTAGTATAATAGGGGGGGGCGCGCAGCCCCAGCATTTT. The chain uses TRBV19 and TRBJ1-5, with D perhaps TRBD1 (6 bases). Trimming stripped 2 bases from V and 7 bases from J, with 15 bases between. The germline CDR1 and CDR2 sequences are LNHDA and SQIVND (reference sequence). The CDR3 is 15 residues long.

The rearrangement uses TRBV7-8 and TRBJ2-3, with D perhaps matching TRBD2 (6 bases). Germline V CDR1 and CDR2: SGHVS, FQNEAQ. V dropped 1 base and J dropped 0 bases, with 14 bases sitting between them. This CDR3 has 17 residues. The CDR3 sequence: CASSLVRTITSTDTQYF. CDR3 DNA: TGTGCCAGCAGCTTAGTTAGGACTATAACTAGCACAGATACGCAGTATTTT.

The genes are TRBV11-2 and TRBJ1-1; 8 nucleotides line up with TRBD1. J lost 5 bases, V lost 2 bases, and 16 bases had no gene match. The CDR3 is 18 amino acids. From germline, CDR1 is SGHAT and CDR2 FQNNGV. The CDR3 is CASSLFWAGGEIGTEAFF. The CDR3 nucleotides are TGTGCCAGCAGCTTATTTTGGGCAGGGGGCGAAATAGGAACTGAAGCTTTCTTT.

The chain uses TRBV23-1 and TRBJ1-2; D remains ambiguous. TRBV23-1 is reported as an ORF; its role is uncertain. There are 11 residues in the CDR3. The V end was cut by 10 bases, the J end by 8 bases, with 14 bases between. In nucleotides, the CDR3 is TGCGCCATACGGACCAGCTCCGGCTACACCTTC. Translation gives CAIRTSSGYTF.

V usage is TRBV7-2 and J usage is TRBJ2-1, with D tentatively TRBD2 (6 bases). The CDR3 runs to 14 residues. V was trimmed by 4 bases and J by 4 bases, leaving 11 bases between them. Germline V CDR1 and CDR2: SGHTA, FQGNSA. The CDR3 DNA follows: TGTGCCAGCAGCTCTCGGCGGGAATACAATGAGCAGTTCTTC. This codes for CASSSRREYNEQFF. Combining the CDR3 with reference TRBV7-2 and TRBJ2-1 gives the whole variable domain GAGVSQSPSNKVTEKGKDVELRCDPISGHTALYWYRQSLGQGLEFLIYFQGNSAPDKSGLPSDRFSAERTGGSVSTLTIQRTQQEDSAVYLCASSSRREYNEQFFGPGTRLTVL.

The genes are TRBV19 and TRBJ2-6; D is ambiguous. This CDR3 contains 15 residues. CDR1 and CDR2 from the germline V gene are LNHDA and SQIVND (reference sequence). Trimming pared 3 bases from V and 1 base from J, leaving 7 bases between. The CDR3 is CASSMELSGANVLTF. CDR3 sequence (DNA): TGTGCCAGTAGTATGGAGTTATCTGGGGCCAACGTCCTGACTTTC.

The chain is built from TRBV7-8 and TRBJ2-6; the D call may be TRBD1 or TRBD2 (6 bases each). The CDR3 has 18 residues. V lost 7 bases to trimming and J lost 4 bases, with 23 bases between them. Germline V CDR1 and CDR2: SGHVS, FQNEAQ. The CDR3, as DNA: TGTGCCAGCACTATGAGGGGGGCGCCCATTTCAGGGGCCAACGTCCTGACTTTC. This translates into CASTMRGAPISGANVLTF. The whole variable domain, remainder taken from reference TRBV7-8 and TRBJ2-6, is GAGVSQSPRYKVAKRGQDVALRCDPISGHVSLFWYQQALGQGPEFLTYFQNEAQLDKSGLPSDRFFAERPEGSVSTLKIQRTQQEDSAVYLCASTMRGAPISGANVLTFGAGSRLTVL.

The V gene is TRBV5-4, the J gene TRBJ1-2; D is ambiguous. V lost 0 bases to trimming and J lost 4 bases, with 13 bases between them. CDR3 length equals 15 residues. The germline V gene has CDR1 SGHNT and CDR2 YYREEE (reference sequence). The CDR3 region is CASSLDWSLSYGYTF. CDR3 DNA: TGTGCCAGCAGCTTGGATTGGTCTCTAAGCTATGGCTACACCTTC.

The chain joins TRBV19 to TRBJ2-1, with 12 bases identical to TRBD2. The CDR3 extends over 16 amino acids. V was clipped by 4 bases and J by 4 bases; unmatched bases: 5. Germline lookup yields CDR1 LNHDA and CDR2 SQIVND (reference sequence). Here the CDR3 reads CASSKTSGSIYNEQFF. The DNA of the CDR3 is TGTGCCAGTAGTAAGACTAGCGGGAGTATTTACAATGAGCAGTTCTTC. Combining the CDR3 with reference TRBV19 and TRBJ2-1 gives the whole variable domain DGGITQSPKYLFRKEGQNVTLSCEQNLNHDAMYWYRQDPGQGLRLIYYSQIVNDFQKGDIAEGYSVSREKKESFPLTVTSAQKNPTAFYLCASSKTSGSIYNEQFFGPGTRLTVL.

The rearrangement uses TRBV7-3 and TRBJ2-5, with D unresolved. This CDR3 region has 18 residues. Germline loops: CDR1 SGHTA, CDR2 FQGTGA. V was trimmed by 0 bases and J by 4 bases, leaving 21 bases between them. The CDR3 DNA follows: TGTGCCAGCAGCTTAACGCCGTTAAGTATCACGGGCCTAGAGACCCAGTACTTC. Amino acids: CASSLTPLSITGLETQYF.

A remark on this clone: The sample carries other DNA sequences with the same CDR3. The rearrangement joins TRBV20-1 to TRBJ2-3; D not certain. Germline CDR1 and CDR2: DFQATT and SNEGSKA (reference sequence). Trimming pared 6 bases from V and 6 bases from J, leaving 7 bases between. The CDR3 totals 10 residues. The DNA of the CDR3 is TGCAGTGCCAGCAGGGATACGCAGTATTTT. Amino acids: CSASRDTQYF.

In this sample, this clone turned up once. J is TRBJ2-7 and V is TRBV29-1, with TRBD1 matching over 9 bases. V trimming: 6 bases; J trimming: 2 bases; junction bases outside the gene matches: 8. The CDR3 is made up of 14 amino acids. Germline loops: CDR1 SQVTM, CDR2 ANQGSEA. CDR3 sequence: CSVKPGQGTYEQYF. CDR3 coding DNA: TGCAGCGTCAAACCGGGACAGGGAACCTACGAGCAGTACTTC.

This clone was counted only a few times. The chain recombines TRBV7-9 with TRBJ1-2, with unresolved D. Germline assignment: CDR1 SEHNR and CDR2 FQNEAQ (reference sequence). There are 13 residues in the CDR3. Trimming shortened V by 7 bases and J by 7 bases, and 16 bases separated the two germline ends. CDR3 DNA sequence: TGTGCCAGCACCAAAACTAGGGAAACTGGCTACACCTTC. It yields the protein CASTKTRETGYTF.

This rearrangement joins TRBV28 to TRBJ2-7; 9 bases map to TRBD2. The CDR3 is made up of 15 amino acids. With V trimmed by 5 bases and J by 0 bases, 5 bases remained unmatched. Germline V gene data show CDR1 as MDHEN and CDR2 as SYDVKM. CDR3 nucleotides: TGTGCCAGCAGTCGCGGGGGGGGGACCTCCTACGAGCAGTACTTC. It yields the protein CASSRGGGTSYEQYF. Variable domain in full (rest from reference TRBV28 and TRBJ2-7): DVKVTQSSRYLVKRTGEKVFLECVQDMDHENMFWYRQDPGLGLRLIYFSYDVKMKEKGDIPEGYSVSREKKERFSLILESASTNQTSMYLCASSRGGGTSYEQYFGPGTRLTVT.

The chain recombines TRBV5-4 with TRBJ2-3, with D hard to call. Germline CDR1 and CDR2: SGHNT and YYREEE (reference sequence). Trimming removed 0 bases from V and 2 bases from J, with 16 bases in between. This CDR3 contains 17 residues. CDR3 in amino acids: CASSLGKVGSTTDTQYF. The CDR3, as DNA: TGTGCCAGCAGCTTGGGCAAAGTGGGGTCTACCACAGATACGCAGTATTTT.

This chain connects TRBV28 to TRBJ1-2; D unresolved. There are 19 residues in the CDR3. V was clipped by 6 bases and J by 2 bases, with 28 bases between them. Germline CDR1 reads MDHEN; CDR2 reads SYDVKM. The CDR3 DNA sequence: TGTGCCAGCAGGGGCTTGATATCCTCTCCAGTTTGGTCGAACTATGGCTACACCTTC. Residues: CASRGLISSPVWSNYGYTF.

This clone was picked up many times. V is TRBV9 and J is TRBJ1-2; D perhaps matches TRBD1 (6 bases). Germline CDR1 reads SGDLS; CDR2 reads YYNGEE. CDR3 length equals 14 residues. V was clipped by 4 bases and J by 4 bases, with 14 bases between them. For the CDR3, the DNA is TGTGCCAGCAGCCCCTCCCCAGGGGCCTATGGCTACACCTTC. Translation gives CASSPSPGAYGYTF.

The chain recombines TRBV9 with TRBJ2-3; weak D call: TRBD2 (5 bases). The CDR3 loop spans 16 amino acids. Trimming cost V 0 bases and J 1 base, with 12 bases left between them. The germline gives CDR1 SGDLS, CDR2 YYNGEE. CDR3 residues: CASSVEPSRRTDTQYF. DNA for the CDR3: TGTGCCAGCAGCGTAGAGCCTAGCCGACGCACAGATACGCAGTATTTT.

This chain links TRBV7-8 with TRBJ2-1, with TRBD2 matching over 7 bases. The germline gives CDR1 SGHVS, CDR2 FQNEAQ. The CDR3 has 15 amino acids. Unmatched junction bases numbered 13, after V lost 6 bases and J lost 8 bases. CDR3 DNA sequence: TGTGCCAGCAGGTCAGGCCGACTAGCCCCCGATGAGCAGTTCTTC. It yields the protein CASRSGRLAPDEQFF.

This clone was observed a few times. The V call is TRBV19, the J call TRBJ1-2, with TRBD1 as a possible D gene (5 bases). This CDR3 spans 16 amino acids. Per germline, CDR1 LNHDA and CDR2 SQIVND (reference sequence). Trimming took off 3 bases at V and 2 bases at J, with 16 bases between the two ends. The CDR3 DNA reads TGTGCCAGTAGTATTTCGCCTTGGGGCGGAAACTATGGCTACACCTTC. It is translated as CASSISPWGGNYGYTF.

The chain links TRBV5-1 to TRBJ1-4; D is uncertain. With 1 base removed from V and 4 bases from J, the gap between germline ends came to 14 bases. This CDR3 contains 16 residues. Germline V lookup: CDR1 SGHRS, CDR2 YFSETQ. CDR3 DNA: TGCGCCAGCAGCTTGTTCTCTTTGGCCTTTAATGAAAAACTGTTTTTT. Protein sequence: CASSLFSLAFNEKLFF.